In its sample, the clone carrying this T cell receptor (beta chain) is large (0.1 to 1%). Its target is not known. Live CD3+CD8+TCRalphabeta+ cells were sorted into four subsets by PD-1 and/or TIGIT. Using about 15 ng of total RNA, TCR libraries were made with the QIAseq Immune Repertoire TCR panel. TCRdb recomputed calls from the reads with MiXCR, one row per CDR3 protein. The sample holds over a hundred distinct CDR3 sequences, 4.5% to 6.5% seen once. The data belong to a study of circulating CD8 cells and anti-PD-1 response in melanoma. Findings and limits, study-wide: PD-1 and DPOS subsets showed similar, higher clonality than DNEG. Tumor reactivity was tested by peptide assays on expanded sorted subsets. Most experiments lacked replicates.

The specimen was CD8+ T cells from PBMCs, collected at baseline or after one month of anti-PD-1 therapy (not recorded which). The receptor's source is a human donor with melanoma.

Here the CDR3 DNA reads TGTGCCTGGAGTAAACGACTCCGTGGGGGGAACACTGAAGCTTTCTTT. Protein: CAWSKRLRGGNTEAFF. V usage is TRBV30 and J usage is TRBJ1-1; the D gene is possibly TRBD1 (5 bases). The CDR3 contains 16 residues. Trimming took off 2 bases at V and 1 base at J, with 17 bases between the two ends. Germline V gives CDR1 GTSNPN, CDR2 SVGIG (reference sequence). Using reference TRBV30 and TRBJ1-1 for the parts outside the CDR3, the full variable domain is SQTIHQWPATLVQPVGSPLSLECTVEGTSNPNLYWYRQAAGRGLQLLFYSVGIGQISSEVPQNLSASRPQDRQFILSSKKLLLSDSGFYLCAWSKRLRGGNTEAFFGQGTRLTVV.